These 8 T cell receptor beta chains came from one sample sequenced in a study of blood T cell repertoires in COVID-19. Libraries were prepared by immunoSEQ multiplex PCR; TCRdb keeps only in-frame clonotypes and omits some of them. The repertoire holds a few hundred thousand clones, with about 90% as singletons. Sequencing was done on a sample of peripheral blood. These TCRs come from a young man with active or convalescent COVID-19.

V gene TRBV14 combines with J gene TRBJ1-2; D remains ambiguous. Germline CDR1 SGHDN, CDR2 FVKESK. Trimming stripped 0 bases from V and 7 bases from J, with 9 bases between. The CDR3 contains 13 residues. Here the CDR3 reads CASSQERAVGYTF. CDR3 DNA sequence: TGTGCCAGCAGCCAAGAGAGGGCAGTTGGCTACACCTTC.

This clone was counted only a few times. The chain links TRBV19 to TRBJ2-7; a possible D gene is TRBD1 (5 bases). Germline lookup yields CDR1 LNHDA and CDR2 SQIVND (reference sequence). V shed 3 bases and J shed 0 bases, with 9 bases lying between them. The length of the CDR3 is 14 residues. Written as DNA, the CDR3 is TGTGCCAGTAGTATCCGCGACAGCTCCTACGAGCAGTACTTC. This sequence encodes CASSIRDSSYEQYF.

This clone was seen more than once but under ten times. The same CDR3 is also encoded by other DNA sequences in this sample. The V call is TRBV9, the J call TRBJ2-1; D might be TRBD2 (5 bases). The germline V and J ends were trimmed by 3 bases and 9 bases, with 7 bases remaining between them. This CDR3 is built from 11 residues. Germline loops: CDR1 SGDLS, CDR2 YYNGEE. The CDR3 bases are TGTGCCAGCAGCGGGAGCGGTGAGCAGTTCTTC. Residues: CASSGSGEQFF.

In DNA, the CDR3 is TGCGCCAGCACCACACGGGGGACTAGCGGGAGTCACAATGAGCAGTTCTTC. Its protein product is CASTTRGTSGSHNEQFF. The J gene is TRBJ2-1, the V gene TRBV10-1, with TRBD2 matching over 14 bases. The V segment lost 7 bases and the J segment 5 bases; nucleotides outside the gene matches: 10. The CDR3 is made up of 17 amino acids. Looked up from germline, CDR1 is WNHNN and CDR2 is SYGVQD (reference sequence).

The rearrangement joins TRBV6-5 to TRBJ2-7, with TRBD2 identical over 8 bases. This CDR3 is 14 amino acids long. Losses at the gene ends were 6 bases for V and 5 bases for J; bases not matched to a gene: 9. CDR1 and CDR2 (germline): MNHEY, SVGAGI. The CDR3 nucleotides are TGTGCCAGCAGAGAGAGCGGGAGCGAGGACGAGCAGTACTTC. This sequence encodes CASRESGSEDEQYF.

This clone came up once. J is TRBJ2-7 and V is TRBV13; the D gene is possibly TRBD1 (5 bases). The germline V and J ends were trimmed by 2 bases and 3 bases, with 11 bases remaining between them. CDR1 PRHDT and CDR2 FYEKMQ come from the germline V gene (reference sequence). CDR3 length equals 14 residues. CDR3 amino acids: CASSLQGSGYEQYF. CDR3 bases: TGTGCCAGCAGCTTACAGGGCTCAGGCTACGAGCAGTACTTC.

This chain uses TRBV5-4 with TRBJ2-7, with 10 bases identical to TRBD1. Germline V lookup: CDR1 SGHNT, CDR2 YYREEE (reference sequence). There are 17 residues in the CDR3. Trimming at V came to 4 bases and at J to 3 bases, leaving 13 bases not matched to a gene. The DNA of the CDR3 is TGTGCCAGCAGCCACGCGGGACAGGGGACAGTCCGCTACGAGCAGTACTTC. Its translation: CASSHAGQGTVRYEQYF. The full variable domain, rest sourced from reference TRBV5-4 and TRBJ2-7, is ETGVTQSPTHLIKTRGQQVTLRCSSQSGHNTVSWYQQALGQGPQFIFQYYREEENGRGNFPPRFSGLQFPNYSSELNVNALELDDSALYLCASSHAGQGTVRYEQYFGPGTRLTVT.

The chain employs TRBV7-9 and TRBJ1-2; TRBD1 matches at 9 bases. Unmatched junction bases numbered 12, after V lost 6 bases and J lost 13 bases. Looked up from germline, CDR1 is SEHNR and CDR2 is FQNEAQ (reference sequence). The CDR3 length is 13 residues. The CDR3 loop is CASRTTGGFHSTF. CDR3 bases: TGTGCCAGCAGAACCACAGGGGGCTTTCATTCCACCTTC.